A selection of T cell receptor beta chains follows, all from one sample in a study of cytomegalovirus exposure and HLA in healthy donors. Clones were read by immunoSEQ multiplex PCR, and TCRdb kept only the in-frame ones, dropping some. The data hold almost 95,000 clones, with 69% observed a single time. Material: PBMCs. These receptors were collected from a man aged 50 to 60 in good health and CMV-seronegative. CDR3s include the opening cysteine and the closing phenylalanine or tryptophan. D genes are given only for firm matches. The size of a clone is reported for some rows only, either as once, few or many, or as a class for expanded clones.

-	TRBD1	TRBJ1-6	TRBV15	TGTGCCACCAGCAGAGAAATACCGGGACAGGGGAATTCACCCCTCCACTTT	CATSREIPGQGNSPLHF
once	-	TRBJ2-5	TRBV6-6	TGTGCCACTCGACGTGGACTCCAAGAGACCCAGTACTTC	CATRRGLQETQYF
-	TRBD2	TRBJ2-2	TRBV11-2	TGTGCCAGCAGCCGGACTAGCGGGGGGACTTACACCGGGGAGCTGTTTTTT	CASSRTSGGTYTGELFF
-	-	TRBJ2-5	TRBV29-1	TGCAGCGCTGACAGTCGCCAAGAGACCCAGTACTTC	CSADSRQETQYF
-	TRBD1	TRBJ2-1	TRBV5-1	TGCGCCAGCAGCTTTCAACAGGGGGCGTACAATGAGCAGTTCTTC	CASSFQQGAYNEQFF
-	-	TRBJ1-2	TRBV5-1	TGCGCCAGCAGCGGTGTCGGAGGGGGCTACACCTTC	CASSGVGGGYTF
-	-	TRBJ1-1	TRBV6-5	TGTGCCAGCAGCGCAGGTGCCATCGGCACTGAAGCTTTCTTT	CASSAGAIGTEAFF
-	TRBD1	TRBJ1-6	TRBV30	TGTGCCTGGGGTACAGGGGAATCCTATAATTCACCCCTCCACTTT	CAWGTGESYNSPLHF
-	-	TRBJ2-3	TRBV2	TGTGCCAGCAGCCAGGACAGAGCCGCAGGTAATACGCAGTATTTT	CASSQDRAAGNTQYF
-	-	TRBJ2-2	TRBV29-1	TGCAGCGTGTCGTCGGGAGAAGACGGGGAGCTGTTTTTT	CSVSSGEDGELFF
-	-	TRBJ2-3	TRBV27	TGTGCCAGCAGGAGCTTGCGGGACAGATACACAGATACGCAGTATTTT	CASRSLRDRYTDTQYF
-	TRBD2	TRBJ2-2	TRBV9	TGTGCCAGCAGCGTAGGCCTAGCGGGGAGGGGCACCGGGGAGCTGTTTTTT	CASSVGLAGRGTGELFF
-	TRBD2	TRBJ2-3	TRBV9	TGTGCCAGCAGCGTGACTAGCGCACAGACGCAGTATTTT	CASSVTSAQTQYF
few	-	TRBJ1-1	TRBV5-1	TGCGCCAGCAGCTTCTCACCAGACACTGAAGCTTTCTTT	CASSFSPDTEAFF
-	-	TRBJ2-1	TRBV29-1	TGCAGCGTTGATCGTACAACCTACAATGAGCAGTTCTTC	CSVDRTTYNEQFF
few	-	TRBJ2-3	TRBV30	TGTGCCTGGAGTCCCGGCTTAGCACGATCCACAGATACGCAGTATTTT	CAWSPGLARSTDTQYF
-	-	TRBJ2-3	TRBV6-6	TGTGCCAGCAGCGACAGATCAGATACGCAGTATTTT	CASSDRSDTQYF
-	-	TRBJ1-2	TRBV28	TGTGCCAGCAGCCACCCCCAGGACCGACAGGTTCATGGCTACACCTTC	CASSHPQDRQVHGYTF
-	TRBD2	TRBJ2-5	TRBV5-4	TGTGCCAGCAGCTTGGCCCCAGCGGGGGGCCTAGAGACCCAGTACTTC	CASSLAPAGGLETQYF
-	TRBD1	TRBJ1-4	TRBV7-2	TGTGCCAGCAGCTTCAGGGGGCAGGGTGAAAAACTGTTTTTT	CASSFRGQGEKLFF
-	TRBD2	TRBJ2-2	TRBV28	TGTGCCAGCCGAGAGGCGGGGGGCACCGGGGAGCTGTTTTTT	CASREAGGTGELFF
few	-	TRBJ1-5	TRBV10-3	TGTGCCATCAGTGACCCAGACGGGCAGCCCCAGCATTTT	CAISDPDGQPQHF
-	-	TRBJ2-5	TRBV19	TGTGCCAGTAGTATCAGGCAGCAAGAGACCCAGTACTTC	CASSIRQQETQYF
once	-	TRBJ1-6	TRBV5-1	TGCGCCAGCAGCTTGGAACAGGGAGAATCACCCCTCCACTTT	CASSLEQGESPLHF
-	TRBD1	TRBJ1-6	TRBV30	TGTGCCTGGAGCGGGACAGGGCTCTCCTATAATTCACCCCTCCACTTT	CAWSGTGLSYNSPLHF
once	TRBD1	TRBJ2-6	TRBV9	TGTGCCAGCAGCTCGACAGGGTTCATCTCTGGGGCCAACGTCCTGACTTTC	CASSSTGFISGANVLTF
-	TRBD2	TRBJ2-5	TRBV4-2	TGTGCCAGCAGCCTCCTGGGAGCGGGGGGGCAGGAGACCCAGTACTTC	CASSLLGAGGQETQYF
-	-	TRBJ1-6	TRBV5-1	TGCGCCAGCAGCCCACAACAGAGCTCCTATAATTCACCCCTCCACTTT	CASSPQQSSYNSPLHF
many	TRBD1	TRBJ1-5	TRBV4-2	TGTGCCAGCAGCCAACGGACAGGACGCAATCAGCCCCAGCATTTT	CASSQRTGRNQPQHF
-	-	TRBJ2-7	TRBV7-9	TGTGCCAGCAGCTTAGGACCTTCCTTGGGGCCAGGTCCCTCCTACGAGCAGTACTTC	CASSLGPSLGPGPSYEQYF